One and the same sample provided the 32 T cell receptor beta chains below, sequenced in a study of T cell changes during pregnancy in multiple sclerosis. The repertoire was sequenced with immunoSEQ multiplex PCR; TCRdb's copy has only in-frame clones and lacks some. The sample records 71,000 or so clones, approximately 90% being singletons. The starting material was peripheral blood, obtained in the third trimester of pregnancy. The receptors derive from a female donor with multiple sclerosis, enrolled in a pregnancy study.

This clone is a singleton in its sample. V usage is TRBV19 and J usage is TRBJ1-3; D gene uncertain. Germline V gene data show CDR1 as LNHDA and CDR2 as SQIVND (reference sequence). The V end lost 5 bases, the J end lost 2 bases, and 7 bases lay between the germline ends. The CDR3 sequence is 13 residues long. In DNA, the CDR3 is TGTGCCAGTAGTTCATCAGCTGGAAACACCATATATTTT. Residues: CASSSSAGNTIYF.

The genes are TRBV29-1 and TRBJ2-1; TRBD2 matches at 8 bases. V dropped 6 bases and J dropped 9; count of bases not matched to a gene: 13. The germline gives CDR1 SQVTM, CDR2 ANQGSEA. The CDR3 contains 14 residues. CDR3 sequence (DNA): TGCAGCGTATCTCCCGGGACTAGTAGTATTGAGCAGTTCTTC. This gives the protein CSVSPGTSSIEQFF.

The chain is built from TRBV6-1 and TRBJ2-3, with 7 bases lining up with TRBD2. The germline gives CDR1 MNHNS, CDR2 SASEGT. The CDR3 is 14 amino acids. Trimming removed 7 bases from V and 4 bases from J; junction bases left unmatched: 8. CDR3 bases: TGTGCCAGCATTACCGGACTAGAGGCAGATACGCAGTATTTT. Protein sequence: CASITGLEADTQYF.

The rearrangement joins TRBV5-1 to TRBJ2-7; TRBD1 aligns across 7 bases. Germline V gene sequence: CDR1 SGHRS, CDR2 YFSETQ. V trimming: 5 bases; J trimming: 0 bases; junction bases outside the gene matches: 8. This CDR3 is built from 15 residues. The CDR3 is CASRPGTESSYEQYF. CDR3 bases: TGCGCCAGCAGGCCAGGGACAGAAAGCTCCTACGAGCAGTACTTC.

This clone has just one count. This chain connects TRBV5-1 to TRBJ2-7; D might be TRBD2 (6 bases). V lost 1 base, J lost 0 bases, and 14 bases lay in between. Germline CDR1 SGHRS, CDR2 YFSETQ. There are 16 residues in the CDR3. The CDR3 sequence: CASSLTFLAYSYEQYF. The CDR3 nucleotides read TGCGCCAGCAGCTTGACCTTTCTAGCGTACTCCTACGAGCAGTACTTC. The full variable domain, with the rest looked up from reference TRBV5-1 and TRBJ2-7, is KAGVTQTPRYLIKTRGQQVTLSCSPISGHRSVSWYQQTPGQGLQFLFEYFSETQRNKGNFPGRFSGRQFSNSRSEMNVSTLELGDSALYLCASSLTFLAYSYEQYFGPGTRLTVT.

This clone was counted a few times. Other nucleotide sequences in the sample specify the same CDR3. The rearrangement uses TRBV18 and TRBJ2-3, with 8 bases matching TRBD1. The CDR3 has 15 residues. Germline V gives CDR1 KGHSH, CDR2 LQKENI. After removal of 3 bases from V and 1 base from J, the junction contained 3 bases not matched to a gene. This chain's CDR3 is CASSPGQVGTDTQYF. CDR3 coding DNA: TGTGCCAGCTCACCGGGACAGGTTGGCACAGATACGCAGTATTTT.

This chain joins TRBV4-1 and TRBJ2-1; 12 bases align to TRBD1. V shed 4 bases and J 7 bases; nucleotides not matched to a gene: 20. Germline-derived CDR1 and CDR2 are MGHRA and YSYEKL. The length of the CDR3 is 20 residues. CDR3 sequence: CASSPTGTGGSGGRRNEQFF. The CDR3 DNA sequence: TGCGCCAGCAGCCCAACCGGGACAGGGGGCTCAGGAGGGCGTAGAAATGAGCAGTTCTTC.

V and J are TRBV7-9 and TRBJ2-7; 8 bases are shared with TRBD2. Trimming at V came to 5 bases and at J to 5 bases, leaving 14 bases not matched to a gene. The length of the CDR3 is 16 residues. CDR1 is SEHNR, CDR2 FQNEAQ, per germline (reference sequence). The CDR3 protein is CASSPRLAPPRNEQYF. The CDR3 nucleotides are TGTGCCAGCAGCCCCCGACTAGCGCCCCCGAGGAACGAGCAGTACTTC.

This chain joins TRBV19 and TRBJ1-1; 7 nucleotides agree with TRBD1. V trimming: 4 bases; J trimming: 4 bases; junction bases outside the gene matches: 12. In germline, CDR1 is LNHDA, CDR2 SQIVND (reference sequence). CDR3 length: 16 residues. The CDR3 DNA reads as TGTGCCAGTAGTACGGTTAGGGGGCCTTCAAGCACTGAAGCTTTCTTT. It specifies CASSTVRGPSSTEAFF.

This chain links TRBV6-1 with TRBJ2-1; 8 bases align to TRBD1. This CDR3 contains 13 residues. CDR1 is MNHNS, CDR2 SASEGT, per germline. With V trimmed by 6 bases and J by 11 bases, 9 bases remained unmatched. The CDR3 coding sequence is TGTGCCAGCAGGGGACAGGTCGGACTGAAGCAGTTCTTC. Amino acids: CASRGQVGLKQFF.

This CDR3 is CASSFSDQPQHF. DNA of the CDR3: TGTGCCAGCAGCTTCTCAGATCAGCCCCAGCATTTT. The chain employs TRBV7-9 and TRBJ1-5; no clear D. Germline values: CDR1 SEHNR, CDR2 FQNEAQ (reference sequence). Trimming stripped 3 bases from V and 5 bases from J, with 5 bases between. The CDR3 has 12 amino acids.

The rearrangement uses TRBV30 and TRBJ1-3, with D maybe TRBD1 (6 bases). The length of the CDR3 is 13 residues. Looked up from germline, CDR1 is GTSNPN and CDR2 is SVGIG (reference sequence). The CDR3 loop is CGSPGPGADTIYF. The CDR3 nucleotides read TGTGGTTCGCCGGGACCAGGGGCGGACACCATATATTTT.

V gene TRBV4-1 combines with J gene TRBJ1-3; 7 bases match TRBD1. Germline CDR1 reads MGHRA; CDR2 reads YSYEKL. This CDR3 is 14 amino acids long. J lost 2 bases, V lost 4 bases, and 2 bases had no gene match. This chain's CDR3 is CASSRQGTGNTIYF. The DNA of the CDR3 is TGCGCCAGCAGCCGACAGGGAACTGGAAACACCATATATTTT.

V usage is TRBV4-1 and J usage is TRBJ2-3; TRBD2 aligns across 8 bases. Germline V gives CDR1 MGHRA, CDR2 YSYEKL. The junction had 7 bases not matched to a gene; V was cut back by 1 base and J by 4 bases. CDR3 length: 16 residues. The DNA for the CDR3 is TGCGCCAGCAGCCAAGGACTAGCGAGGATTGCAGATACGCAGTATTTT. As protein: CASSQGLARIADTQYF.

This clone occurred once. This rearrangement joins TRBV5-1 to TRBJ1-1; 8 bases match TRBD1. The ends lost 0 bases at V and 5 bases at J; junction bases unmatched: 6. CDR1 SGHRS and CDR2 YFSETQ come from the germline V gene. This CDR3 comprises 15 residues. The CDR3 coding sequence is TGCGCCAGCAGCTTGGATACAGGGGGTCGGACTGAAGCTTTCTTT. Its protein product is CASSLDTGGRTEAFF.

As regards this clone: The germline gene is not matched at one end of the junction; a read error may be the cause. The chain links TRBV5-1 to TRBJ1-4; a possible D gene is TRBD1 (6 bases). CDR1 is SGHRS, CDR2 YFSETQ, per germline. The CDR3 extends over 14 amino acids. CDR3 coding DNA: TGCGCCAGCAGCTTTAAACAGGGTTTTGAAGAACTGTTTTTT. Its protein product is CASSFKQGFEELFF.

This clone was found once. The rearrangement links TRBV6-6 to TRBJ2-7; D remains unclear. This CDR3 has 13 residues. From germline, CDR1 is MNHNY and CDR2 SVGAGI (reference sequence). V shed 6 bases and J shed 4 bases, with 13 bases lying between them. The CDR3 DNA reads TGTGCCAGCAGCTATGTTCAGAGGTACGAGCAGTACTTC. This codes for CASSYVQRYEQYF.

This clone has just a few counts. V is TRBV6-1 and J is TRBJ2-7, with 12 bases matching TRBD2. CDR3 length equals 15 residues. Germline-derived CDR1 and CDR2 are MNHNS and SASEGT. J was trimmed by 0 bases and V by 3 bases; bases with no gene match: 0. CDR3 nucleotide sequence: TGTGCCAGCAGTGAGGGACTAGCGGGCTCCTACGAGCAGTACTTC. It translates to CASSEGLAGSYEQYF.

CDR3 bases: TGTGCCAGCAAACTAGGGACTTCTAATTACGAGCAGTACTTC. It specifies CASKLGTSNYEQYF. The chain recombines TRBV2 with TRBJ2-7; weak D call: TRBD2 (6 bases). This CDR3 is 14 amino acids long. Germline CDR1 reads SNHLY; CDR2 reads FYNNEI. Trimming removed 7 bases from V and 4 bases from J, with 17 bases in between.

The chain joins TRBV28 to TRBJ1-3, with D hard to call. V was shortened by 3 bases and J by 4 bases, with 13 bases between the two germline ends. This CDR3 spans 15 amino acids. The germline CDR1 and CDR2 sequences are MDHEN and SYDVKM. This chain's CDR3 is CASSFLPGAGNTIYF. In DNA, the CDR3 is TGTGCCAGCAGTTTCCTACCGGGAGCCGGAAACACCATATATTTT.

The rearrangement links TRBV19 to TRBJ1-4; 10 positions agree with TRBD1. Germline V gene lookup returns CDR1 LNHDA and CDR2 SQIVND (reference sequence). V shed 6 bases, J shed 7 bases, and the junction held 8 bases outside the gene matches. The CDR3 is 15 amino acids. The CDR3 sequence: CASRTGGTGGEKLFF. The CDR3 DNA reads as TGTGCCAGTAGGACAGGGGGCACGGGAGGTGAAAAACTGTTTTTT.

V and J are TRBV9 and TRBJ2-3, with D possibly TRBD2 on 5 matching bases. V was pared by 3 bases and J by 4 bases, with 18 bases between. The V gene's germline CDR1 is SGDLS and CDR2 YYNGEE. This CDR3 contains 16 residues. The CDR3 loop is CASSAGHPPRADTQYF. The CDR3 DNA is TGTGCCAGCAGCGCAGGTCACCCCCCGAGGGCAGATACGCAGTATTTT. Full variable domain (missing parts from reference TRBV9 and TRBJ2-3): DSGVTQTPKHLITATGQRVTLRCSPRSGDLSVYWYQQSLDQGLQFLIQYYNGEERAKGNILERFSAQQFPDLHSELNLSSLELGDSALYFCASSAGHPPRADTQYFGPGTRLTVL.

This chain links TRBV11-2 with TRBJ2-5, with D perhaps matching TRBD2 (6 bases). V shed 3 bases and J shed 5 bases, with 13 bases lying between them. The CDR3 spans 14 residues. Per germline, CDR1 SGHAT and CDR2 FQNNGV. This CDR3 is CASSFGRGGETQYF. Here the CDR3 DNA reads TGTGCCAGCAGCTTTGGGCGGGGTGGGGAGACCCAGTACTTC.

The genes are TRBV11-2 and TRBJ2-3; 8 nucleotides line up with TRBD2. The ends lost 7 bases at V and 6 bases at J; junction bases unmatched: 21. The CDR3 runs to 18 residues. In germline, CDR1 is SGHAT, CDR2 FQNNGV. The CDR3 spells CASTKSAHAGLVRDTQYF. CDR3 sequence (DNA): TGTGCCAGCACCAAATCGGCCCATGCGGGACTAGTCCGGGATACGCAGTATTTT. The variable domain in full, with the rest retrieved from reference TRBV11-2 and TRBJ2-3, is EAGVAQSPRYKIIEKRQSVAFWCNPISGHATLYWYQQILGQGPKLLIQFQNNGVVDDSQLPKDRFSAERLKGVDSTLKIQPAKLEDSAVYLCASTKSAHAGLVRDTQYFGPGTRLTVL.

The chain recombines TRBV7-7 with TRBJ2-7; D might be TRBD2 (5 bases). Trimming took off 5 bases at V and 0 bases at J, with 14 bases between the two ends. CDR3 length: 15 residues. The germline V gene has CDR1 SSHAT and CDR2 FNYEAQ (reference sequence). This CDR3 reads CASSPGLPSSYEQYF. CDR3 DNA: TGTGCCAGCAGCCCTGGACTCCCTAGCTCCTACGAGCAGTACTTC.

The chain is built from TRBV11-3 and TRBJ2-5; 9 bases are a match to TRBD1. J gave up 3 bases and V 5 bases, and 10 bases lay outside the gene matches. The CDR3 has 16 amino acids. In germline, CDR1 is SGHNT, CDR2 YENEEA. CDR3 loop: CASSNRGRRAKETQYF. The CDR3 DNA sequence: TGTGCCAGCAGCAACAGGGGGCGCCGGGCGAAAGAGACCCAGTACTTC. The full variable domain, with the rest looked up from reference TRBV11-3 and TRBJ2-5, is EAGVVQSPRYKIIEKKQPVAFWCNPISGHNTLYWYLQNLGQGPELLIRYENEEAVDDSQLPKDRFSAERLKGVDSTLKIQPAELGDSAVYLCASSNRGRRAKETQYFGPGTRLLVL.

The CDR3 nucleotides read TGCGCCAGCAGTGAGTCGACGGAGGGGGCTTATGGCTACACCTTC. Encoded protein: CASSESTEGAYGYTF. The chain carries TRBV10-2 and TRBJ1-2; 7 positions agree with TRBD1. This CDR3 has 15 amino acids. V lost 0 bases and J lost 5; bases outside the gene matches: 6. Germline V CDR1 and CDR2: WSHSY, SAAADI.

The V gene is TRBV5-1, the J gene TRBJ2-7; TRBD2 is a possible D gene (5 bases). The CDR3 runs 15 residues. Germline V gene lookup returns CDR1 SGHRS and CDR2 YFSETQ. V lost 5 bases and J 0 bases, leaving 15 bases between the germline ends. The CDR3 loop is CASSSEGRSSYEQYF. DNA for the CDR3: TGCGCCAGCAGTTCTGAGGGCAGGAGCTCCTACGAGCAGTACTTC. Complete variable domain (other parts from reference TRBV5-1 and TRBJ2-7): KAGVTQTPRYLIKTRGQQVTLSCSPISGHRSVSWYQQTPGQGLQFLFEYFSETQRNKGNFPGRFSGRQFSNSRSEMNVSTLELGDSALYLCASSSEGRSSYEQYFGPGTRLTVT.

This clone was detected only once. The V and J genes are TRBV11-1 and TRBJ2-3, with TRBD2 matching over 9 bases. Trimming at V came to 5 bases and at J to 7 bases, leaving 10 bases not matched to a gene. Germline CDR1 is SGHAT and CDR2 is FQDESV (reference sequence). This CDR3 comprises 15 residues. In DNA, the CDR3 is TGTGCCAGCAGCCCCACGCGGGAGGGCCTATATACGCAGTATTTT. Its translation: CASSPTREGLYTQYF.

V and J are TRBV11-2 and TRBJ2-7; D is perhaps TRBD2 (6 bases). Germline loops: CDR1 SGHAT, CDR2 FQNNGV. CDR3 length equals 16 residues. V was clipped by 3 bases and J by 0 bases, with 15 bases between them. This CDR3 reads CASSLEPGLLSYEQYF. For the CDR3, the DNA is TGTGCCAGCAGCTTGGAACCGGGACTCCTCTCCTACGAGCAGTACTTC.

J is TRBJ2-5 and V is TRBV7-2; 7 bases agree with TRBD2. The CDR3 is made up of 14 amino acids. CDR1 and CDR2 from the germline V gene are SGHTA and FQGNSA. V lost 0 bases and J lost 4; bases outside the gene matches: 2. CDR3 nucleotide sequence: TGTGCCAGCAGCTTAGCGGGGGGGAGAGAGACCCAGTACTTC. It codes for CASSLAGGRETQYF.

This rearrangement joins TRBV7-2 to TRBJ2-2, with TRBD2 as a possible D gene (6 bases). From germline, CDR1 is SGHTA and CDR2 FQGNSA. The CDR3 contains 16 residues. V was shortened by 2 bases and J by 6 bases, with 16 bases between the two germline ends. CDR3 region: CASSLMARENAGELFF. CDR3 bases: TGTGCCAGCAGCTTAATGGCCCGGGAGAATGCCGGGGAGCTGTTTTTT.